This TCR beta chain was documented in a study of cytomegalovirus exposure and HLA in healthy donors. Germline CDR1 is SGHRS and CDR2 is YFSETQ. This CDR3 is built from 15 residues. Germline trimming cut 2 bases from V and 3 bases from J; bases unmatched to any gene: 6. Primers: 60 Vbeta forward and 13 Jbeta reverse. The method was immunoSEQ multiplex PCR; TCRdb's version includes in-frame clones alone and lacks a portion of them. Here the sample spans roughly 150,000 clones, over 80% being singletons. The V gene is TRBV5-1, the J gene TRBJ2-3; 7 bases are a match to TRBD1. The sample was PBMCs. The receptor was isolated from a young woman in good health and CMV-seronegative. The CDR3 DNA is TGCGCCAGCAGCTTACGGACAGGAGAAACAGATACGCAGTATTTT. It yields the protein CASSLRTGETDTQYF. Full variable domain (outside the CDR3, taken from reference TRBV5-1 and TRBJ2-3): KAGVTQTPRYLIKTRGQQVTLSCSPISGHRSVSWYQQTPGQGLQFLFEYFSETQRNKGNFPGRFSGRQFSNSRSEMNVSTLELGDSALYLCASSLRTGETDTQYFGPGTRLTVL.